A selection of T cell receptor beta chains follows, all from one sample in a study of cytomegalovirus exposure and HLA in healthy donors. The data were produced by immunoSEQ multiplex PCR, yet TCRdb's version contains in-frame clones alone and is incomplete. The data show around 170,000 clones, 65% to 75% seen once. The sample comprised PBMCs. These TCRs come from a girl aged 10 to 17 in good health and CMV-seronegative. The CDR3 runs from the conserved cysteine through the conserved F or W. D genes are given only for firm matches. Expanded clones are given a class, and other clones once, few, many or no size at all.

d_call: NA
v_call: TRBV21-1
clone_size: NA
j_call: TRBJ2-5
cdr3_aa: CASRVKDSRVETQYF
cdr3_nt: TGTGCCAGCAGGGTCAAGGACTCTAGGGTGGAGACCCAGTACTTC

d_call: TRBD1
v_call: TRBV4-2
clone_size: NA
j_call: TRBJ2-5
cdr3_aa: CASSQEARGGKETQYF
cdr3_nt: TGTGCCAGCAGCCAAGAAGCGAGAGGGGGCAAAGAGACCCAGTACTTC

d_call: TRBD2
v_call: TRBV5-1
clone_size: NA
j_call: TRBJ2-5
cdr3_aa: CASRSGVQETQYF
cdr3_nt: TGCGCCAGCAGGAGCGGGGTTCAAGAGACCCAGTACTTC

d_call: NA
v_call: TRBV5-8
clone_size: NA
j_call: TRBJ1-6
cdr3_aa: CASLRGGRWYSPLHF
cdr3_nt: TGTGCCAGTCTACGGGGGGGGCGGTGGTATTCACCCCTCCACTTT

d_call: TRBD1
v_call: TRBV12-5
clone_size: NA
j_call: TRBJ1-2
cdr3_aa: CASGFTGVPYGYTF
cdr3_nt: TGTGCTAGTGGTTTCACAGGGGTCCCCTATGGCTACACCTTC

d_call: TRBD2
v_call: TRBV7-9
clone_size: NA
j_call: TRBJ2-1
cdr3_aa: CASSWLAGGKSYNEQFF
cdr3_nt: TGTGCCAGCAGCTGGCTAGCGGGGGGCAAATCCTACAATGAGCAGTTCTTC

d_call: NA
v_call: TRBV7-8
clone_size: NA
j_call: TRBJ2-1
cdr3_aa: CASSSQAGQYNEQFF
cdr3_nt: TGTGCCAGCAGCTCGCAGGCGGGGCAATACAATGAGCAGTTCTTC

d_call: TRBD2
v_call: TRBV7-9
clone_size: once
j_call: TRBJ2-1
cdr3_aa: CASKTSGGSNEQFF
cdr3_nt: TGTGCCTCTAAAACTAGCGGGGGCTCCAATGAGCAGTTCTTC

d_call: NA
v_call: TRBV7-9
clone_size: NA
j_call: TRBJ2-5
cdr3_aa: CASSPGDTQETQYF
cdr3_nt: TGTGCCAGCAGCCCCGGGGATACGCAAGAGACCCAGTACTTC

d_call: NA
v_call: TRBV7-2
clone_size: NA
j_call: TRBJ1-6
cdr3_aa: CASSTPRGGQPGNSPLHF
cdr3_nt: TGTGCCAGCAGCACTCCCCGGGGGGGGCAACCCGGAAATTCACCCCTCCACTTT

d_call: TRBD2
v_call: TRBV25-1
clone_size: NA
j_call: TRBJ2-3
cdr3_aa: CAVSGGADTQYF
cdr3_nt: TGTGCCGTTAGCGGGGGGGCAGATACGCAGTATTTT

d_call: TRBD2
v_call: TRBV5-1
clone_size: few
j_call: TRBJ2-3
cdr3_aa: CASSLALGGSDTQYF
cdr3_nt: TGCGCCAGCAGCTTGGCCTTGGGGGGGTCAGATACGCAGTATTTT

d_call: TRBD1
v_call: TRBV19
clone_size: few
j_call: TRBJ1-5
cdr3_aa: CAVGVQGGQRGQPQHF
cdr3_nt: TGTGCCGTAGGAGTACAGGGGGGTCAAAGAGGACAGCCCCAGCATTTT

d_call: TRBD1
v_call: TRBV4-1
clone_size: NA
j_call: TRBJ1-4
cdr3_aa: CASSQVGGQGASEKLFF
cdr3_nt: TGCGCCAGCAGCCAAGTGGGGGGACAGGGGGCATCTGAAAAACTGTTTTTT

d_call: TRBD2
v_call: TRBV30
clone_size: NA
j_call: TRBJ2-3
cdr3_aa: CAWTIGTKNTDTQYF
cdr3_nt: TGTGCCTGGACTATAGGGACTAAGAACACAGATACGCAGTATTTT

d_call: TRBD2
v_call: TRBV7-9
clone_size: few
j_call: TRBJ2-5
cdr3_aa: CASSLRGAVEETQYF
cdr3_nt: TGTGCCAGCAGCTTGCGGGGGGCTGTAGAGGAGACCCAGTACTTC

d_call: TRBD1
v_call: TRBV5-1
clone_size: NA
j_call: TRBJ2-7
cdr3_aa: CASSLGQGTSSYEQYF
cdr3_nt: TGCGCCAGCAGCTTAGGACAGGGGACGAGCTCCTACGAGCAGTACTTC

d_call: TRBD2
v_call: TRBV5-1
clone_size: NA
j_call: TRBJ2-1
cdr3_aa: CASSRLAGAGYNEQFF
cdr3_nt: TGCGCCAGCAGCCGACTAGCGGGGGCAGGGTACAATGAGCAGTTCTTC

d_call: TRBD2
v_call: TRBV13
clone_size: NA
j_call: TRBJ2-3
cdr3_aa: CASSLRLAGTDTQYF
cdr3_nt: TGTGCCAGCAGCCTCCGACTAGCGGGCACAGATACGCAGTATTTT

d_call: NA
v_call: TRBV29-1
clone_size: NA
j_call: TRBJ1-3
cdr3_aa: CSASAGNTIYF
cdr3_nt: TGCAGCGCGAGTGCTGGAAACACCATATATTTT

d_call: TRBD2
v_call: TRBV9
clone_size: NA
j_call: TRBJ2-5
cdr3_aa: CASSVSPQTSGSWETQYF
cdr3_nt: TGTGCCAGCAGCGTTAGCCCCCAGACTAGCGGTTCGTGGGAGACCCAGTACTTC

d_call: NA
v_call: TRBV6-5
clone_size: NA
j_call: TRBJ1-2
cdr3_aa: CASSDRVYYGYTF
cdr3_nt: TGTGCCAGCAGTGACCGGGTCTACTATGGCTACACCTTC

d_call: NA
v_call: TRBV29-1
clone_size: once
j_call: TRBJ1-1
cdr3_aa: CSVATGIGEAFF
cdr3_nt: TGCAGCGTTGCTACAGGGATCGGTGAAGCTTTCTTT

d_call: TRBD1
v_call: TRBV30
clone_size: NA
j_call: TRBJ1-1
cdr3_aa: CAWSAGTAPAEAFF
cdr3_nt: TGTGCCTGGAGCGCCGGGACAGCCCCCGCGGAAGCTTTCTTT

d_call: NA
v_call: TRBV5-6
clone_size: NA
j_call: TRBJ1-2
cdr3_aa: CASSLDGAFNYGYTF
cdr3_nt: TGTGCCAGCAGCTTGGATGGGGCTTTCAACTATGGCTACACCTTC

d_call: TRBD1
v_call: TRBV19
clone_size: NA
j_call: TRBJ2-7
cdr3_aa: CASSITGTGSDEQYF
cdr3_nt: TGTGCCAGTAGTATCACCGGGACAGGGAGCGATGAGCAGTACTTC

d_call: NA
v_call: TRBV18
clone_size: few
j_call: TRBJ1-1
cdr3_aa: CASSPKSSYRADAEAFF
cdr3_nt: TGTGCCAGCTCCCCCAAATCCTCATACAGGGCTGACGCTGAAGCTTTCTTT

d_call: TRBD2
v_call: TRBV10-3
clone_size: few
j_call: TRBJ2-7
cdr3_aa: CAATSAGYEQYF
cdr3_nt: TGTGCCGCGACTAGCGCGGGCTACGAGCAGTACTTC

d_call: NA
v_call: TRBV5-1
clone_size: few
j_call: TRBJ1-1
cdr3_aa: CASSLGTHPGTEAFF
cdr3_nt: TGCGCCAGCAGCTTAGGGACTCACCCGGGCACTGAAGCTTTCTTT

d_call: TRBD1
v_call: TRBV19
clone_size: NA
j_call: TRBJ2-1
cdr3_aa: CASSTDRGSYNEQFF
cdr3_nt: TGTGCCAGTAGTACTGACAGGGGGTCCTACAATGAGCAGTTCTTC

d_call: NA
v_call: TRBV27
clone_size: NA
j_call: TRBJ1-4
cdr3_aa: CASSFGEELFF
cdr3_nt: TGTGCCAGCAGCTTCGGAGAGGAACTGTTTTTT

d_call: NA
v_call: TRBV29-1
clone_size: NA
j_call: TRBJ1-5
cdr3_aa: CSVAGAQGNQPQHF
cdr3_nt: TGCAGCGTGGCGGGGGCGCAGGGCAATCAGCCCCAGCATTTT

d_call: TRBD1
v_call: TRBV6-1
clone_size: NA
j_call: TRBJ1-1
cdr3_aa: CASSEDRGPTEAFF
cdr3_nt: TGTGCCAGCAGTGAGGACAGGGGGCCAACTGAAGCTTTCTTT

d_call: NA
v_call: TRBV5-1
clone_size: NA
j_call: TRBJ2-7
cdr3_aa: CASSQLTGTSYEQYF
cdr3_nt: TGCGCCAGCAGCCAACTGACAGGAACTTCCTACGAGCAGTACTTC

d_call: TRBD1
v_call: TRBV27
clone_size: NA
j_call: TRBJ1-1
cdr3_aa: CASSLYDRDRGRNTEAFF
cdr3_nt: TGTGCCAGCAGTTTATACGACCGGGACAGGGGAAGGAACACTGAAGCTTTCTTT

d_call: TRBD1
v_call: TRBV6-6
clone_size: NA
j_call: TRBJ1-5
cdr3_aa: CASRVRDRGNQPQHF
cdr3_nt: TGTGCCAGCAGAGTCCGGGACAGGGGCAATCAGCCCCAGCATTTT

d_call: NA
v_call: TRBV6-1
clone_size: NA
j_call: TRBJ2-1
cdr3_aa: CASRTRLDFDNEQFF
cdr3_nt: TGTGCCAGCAGAACGCGACTAGATTTCGACAATGAGCAGTTCTTC

d_call: TRBD1
v_call: TRBV28
clone_size: NA
j_call: TRBJ1-2
cdr3_aa: CASSLYRTGYGYTF
cdr3_nt: TGTGCCAGCAGTTTATATCGGACAGGATACGGCTACACCTTC

d_call: TRBD1
v_call: TRBV19
clone_size: NA
j_call: TRBJ1-2
cdr3_aa: CASSKRQGGSGGYTF
cdr3_nt: TGTGCCAGTAGTAAGAGACAGGGGGGCTCGGGAGGCTACACCTTC

d_call: NA
v_call: TRBV11-2
clone_size: NA
j_call: TRBJ1-1
cdr3_aa: CASRFSIAGMNTEAFF
cdr3_nt: TGTGCCAGCCGCTTCTCCATAGCGGGTATGAACACTGAAGCTTTCTTT

d_call: NA
v_call: TRBV7-9
clone_size: NA
j_call: TRBJ2-7
cdr3_aa: CASSLFVASGQSSYEQYF
cdr3_nt: TGTGCCAGCAGCTTATTCGTGGCCTCCGGACAAAGCTCCTACGAGCAGTACTTC

d_call: NA
v_call: TRBV5-1
clone_size: NA
j_call: TRBJ2-1
cdr3_aa: CASSLVAGNNEQFF
cdr3_nt: TGCGCCAGCAGCTTGGTCGCAGGTAACAATGAGCAGTTCTTC

d_call: NA
v_call: TRBV27
clone_size: NA
j_call: TRBJ2-3
cdr3_aa: CASSFGAPGTQYF
cdr3_nt: TGTGCCAGCAGTTTTGGGGCCCCGGGTACGCAGTATTTT

d_call: TRBD2
v_call: TRBV9
clone_size: NA
j_call: TRBJ2-2
cdr3_aa: CASSVGLAGGPSPSEVPGELFF
cdr3_nt: TGTGCCAGCAGCGTGGGACTAGCGGGGGGGCCCTCTCCCTCTGAAGTACCCGGGGAGCTGTTTTTT

d_call: TRBD1
v_call: TRBV27
clone_size: NA
j_call: TRBJ2-7
cdr3_aa: CASSANRDRVTYEQYF
cdr3_nt: TGTGCCAGCAGTGCAAACCGGGACAGGGTAACCTACGAGCAGTACTTC

d_call: NA
v_call: TRBV7-9
clone_size: NA
j_call: TRBJ1-1
cdr3_aa: CASSLKGGAKVNTEAFF
cdr3_nt: TGTGCCAGCAGCCTTAAGGGGGGGGCGAAGGTGAACACTGAAGCTTTCTTT

d_call: TRBD1
v_call: TRBV6-1
clone_size: NA
j_call: TRBJ1-1
cdr3_aa: CASYPNRGPFTEAFF
cdr3_nt: TGTGCCAGCTACCCAAACAGGGGGCCATTCACTGAAGCTTTCTTT

d_call: TRBD2
v_call: TRBV5-1
clone_size: NA
j_call: TRBJ2-3
cdr3_aa: CASSLWTSGTDTQYF
cdr3_nt: TGCGCCAGCAGCCTGTGGACTAGCGGCACAGATACGCAGTATTTT

d_call: NA
v_call: TRBV28
clone_size: NA
j_call: TRBJ2-7
cdr3_aa: CASSPLTVSYEQYF
cdr3_nt: TGTGCCAGCAGTCCACTGACAGTCTCCTACGAGCAGTACTTC

d_call: NA
v_call: TRBV5-4
clone_size: NA
j_call: TRBJ2-7
cdr3_aa: CASSFTLAGGEQYF
cdr3_nt: TGTGCCAGCAGCTTTACACTAGCTGGGGGCGAGCAGTACTTC

d_call: TRBD1
v_call: TRBV7-6
clone_size: NA
j_call: TRBJ2-2
cdr3_aa: CASSLAGGGTGELFF
cdr3_nt: TGTGCCAGCAGTCTTGCAGGGGGCGGCACCGGGGAGCTGTTTTTT

d_call: TRBD1
v_call: TRBV6-6
clone_size: once
j_call: TRBJ1-4
cdr3_aa: CAHGQGKNEKLFF
cdr3_nt: TGTGCCCATGGACAGGGAAAGAATGAAAAACTGTTTTTT

d_call: NA
v_call: TRBV2
clone_size: NA
j_call: TRBJ1-1
cdr3_aa: CASIKETVGAFF
cdr3_nt: TGTGCCAGCATCAAGGAGACAGTAGGCGCTTTCTTT

d_call: TRBD1
v_call: TRBV6-6
clone_size: few
j_call: TRBJ2-2
cdr3_aa: CASTQGATTNTGELFF
cdr3_nt: TGTGCCAGCACACAGGGGGCAACAACGAACACCGGGGAGCTGTTTTTT

d_call: TRBD2
v_call: TRBV5-4
clone_size: NA
j_call: TRBJ2-1
cdr3_aa: CASSFSVSGGGAAYNEQFF
cdr3_nt: TGTGCCAGCAGCTTCTCTGTTTCAGGCGGGGGGGCAGCCTACAATGAGCAGTTCTTC

d_call: NA
v_call: TRBV9
clone_size: NA
j_call: TRBJ1-2
cdr3_aa: CASSVQGIGGYTF
cdr3_nt: TGTGCCAGCAGCGTCCAGGGTATCGGAGGCTACACCTTC

d_call: TRBD2
v_call: TRBV25-1
clone_size: NA
j_call: TRBJ2-3
cdr3_aa: CASSEGASGGAGDTQYF
cdr3_nt: TGTGCCAGCAGTGAAGGGGCTAGCGGGGGGGCTGGAGATACGCAGTATTTT